A selection of T cell receptor beta chains follows, all from one sample in a study of OX40 agonist ivuxolimab in advanced cancers. Method: immunoSEQ multiplex PCR; TCRdb's copy keeps in-frame clones and lacks some. The table shows tens of thousands of clones, with around 90% occurring only once. The source material was CD4+ or CD8+ T cells sorted from blood, sampled in a trial of the OX40 agonist ivuxolimab. The source of these receptors is an adult with an advanced solid tumor such as melanoma, head and neck, liver or kidney cancer. The CDR3 runs from the conserved cysteine through the conserved F or W. Each record gives: CDR3 DNA, CDR3 protein, clone size, J gene, V gene, D gene. A D gene is named only where the DNA matches it firmly. Rows give clone size only sometimes, using once, few, many, or a class for an expanded clone.

CDR3nt: TGCGCCAGCAGTAAGTTGGGGAGAGACAATAGCACAGATACGCAGTATTTT; CDR3aa: CASSKLGRDNSTDTQYF; abundance: NA; j_gene: TRBJ2-3; v_gene: TRBV23-1; d_gene: NA
CDR3nt: TGTGCCAGCAGCTCGTCGAACACTGAAGCTTTCTTT; CDR3aa: CASSSSNTEAFF; abundance: NA; j_gene: TRBJ1-1; v_gene: TRBV7-9; d_gene: NA
CDR3nt: TGCAGCGTTGTGGGGGCCAGACTATTCGCCACAGATACGCAGTATTTT; CDR3aa: CSVVGARLFATDTQYF; abundance: NA; j_gene: TRBJ2-3; v_gene: TRBV29-1; d_gene: NA
CDR3nt: TGCAGTGACTTCTACAATGAGCAGTTCTTC; CDR3aa: CSDFYNEQFF; abundance: NA; j_gene: TRBJ2-1; v_gene: TRBV20-1; d_gene: NA
CDR3nt: TGTGCCAGCAGCTTAGCCGAATCCGGGACAGGGGGAGATACGCAGTATTTT; CDR3aa: CASSLAESGTGGDTQYF; abundance: NA; j_gene: TRBJ2-3; v_gene: TRBV7-8; d_gene: TRBD1
CDR3nt: TGTGCCAGCAGCTTGGACCCCAGGTTAGGGGGCAATCAGCCCCAGCATTTT; CDR3aa: CASSLDPRLGGNQPQHF; abundance: NA; j_gene: TRBJ1-5; v_gene: TRBV7-2; d_gene: NA
CDR3nt: TGTGCCAGCAGCTTCAGGGGGGGCCATGGCTACACCTTC; CDR3aa: CASSFRGGHGYTF; abundance: NA; j_gene: TRBJ1-2; v_gene: TRBV7-6; d_gene: TRBD1
CDR3nt: TGTGCTAGCAGCTTAGGTGGGGTCCACACCGGGGAGCTGTTTTTT; CDR3aa: CASSLGGVHTGELFF; abundance: NA; j_gene: TRBJ2-2; v_gene: TRBV7-7; d_gene: NA
CDR3nt: TGTGCCAGCAGTGTTGGACTTAGCAGCTACGAGCAGTACTTC; CDR3aa: CASSVGLSSYEQYF; abundance: NA; j_gene: TRBJ2-7; v_gene: TRBV28; d_gene: NA
CDR3nt: TGTGCCAGCAACCTCGGGACAGGGTACAATGAGCAGTTCTTC; CDR3aa: CASNLGTGYNEQFF; abundance: few; j_gene: TRBJ2-1; v_gene: TRBV7-9; d_gene: TRBD1
CDR3nt: TGTGCCAGCAGCTTAGCCCGGGAGCAGTACTTC; CDR3aa: CASSLAREQYF; abundance: NA; j_gene: TRBJ2-7; v_gene: TRBV7-9; d_gene: NA
CDR3nt: TGTGCCACCAGCAGCTTTATGAGGGGACAGGAGGATGAAAAACTGTTTTTT; CDR3aa: CATSSFMRGQEDEKLFF; abundance: NA; j_gene: TRBJ1-4; v_gene: TRBV15; d_gene: TRBD1
CDR3nt: TGTGCCAGCAGTGAAGCCCGGGACAGGGGGGCCAGGGGCTACACCTTC; CDR3aa: CASSEARDRGARGYTF; abundance: NA; j_gene: TRBJ1-2; v_gene: TRBV6-1; d_gene: TRBD1
CDR3nt: TGTGCCAGCAGCGCCCGGACTAGCGGGAGTCGCAGTCCGCGGCAGTACTTC; CDR3aa: CASSARTSGSRSPRQYF; abundance: NA; j_gene: TRBJ2-7; v_gene: TRBV7-8; d_gene: TRBD2
CDR3nt: TGTGCCTGGGAGACTAGCGAAGAGCAGTACTTC; CDR3aa: CAWETSEEQYF; abundance: NA; j_gene: TRBJ2-7; v_gene: TRBV30; d_gene: TRBD2
CDR3nt: TGTGCCAGCAGGTACACAGGGGTTCCTCAGCCCCAGCATTTT; CDR3aa: CASRYTGVPQPQHF; abundance: NA; j_gene: TRBJ1-5; v_gene: TRBV28; d_gene: TRBD1
CDR3nt: TGCGCCAGCAGCCAAGATACAGGGAAAGAGACCCAGTACTTC; CDR3aa: CASSQDTGKETQYF; abundance: few; j_gene: TRBJ2-5; v_gene: TRBV4-3; d_gene: NA
CDR3nt: TGTGCCAGCAGCTTGGTGGAGGGGGATGGCTCTGGAAACACCATATATTTT; CDR3aa: CASSLVEGDGSGNTIYF; abundance: NA; j_gene: TRBJ1-3; v_gene: TRBV5-6; d_gene: NA
CDR3nt: TGTGCCTGGAGGGCGGGGTTAAACACTGAAGCTTTCTTT; CDR3aa: CAWRAGLNTEAFF; abundance: NA; j_gene: TRBJ1-1; v_gene: TRBV30; d_gene: NA
CDR3nt: TGTGCCAGCAGCTTGGTAGACCGGGGAGCTAGTGATACGCAGTATTTT; CDR3aa: CASSLVDRGASDTQYF; abundance: NA; j_gene: TRBJ2-3; v_gene: TRBV5-5; d_gene: NA
CDR3nt: TGTGCCAGCAGCCGAGAAGACAGCGTCTATGGCTACACCTTC; CDR3aa: CASSREDSVYGYTF; abundance: once; j_gene: TRBJ1-2; v_gene: TRBV7-2; d_gene: NA
CDR3nt: TGTGCCTGGAGCCGAGGACTAGCGGCCTACAATGAGCAGTTCTTC; CDR3aa: CAWSRGLAAYNEQFF; abundance: NA; j_gene: TRBJ2-1; v_gene: TRBV30; d_gene: TRBD2
CDR3nt: TGTGCCAGCTCACCGGGGGGCGCGGACACTGAAGCTTTCTTT; CDR3aa: CASSPGGADTEAFF; abundance: few; j_gene: TRBJ1-1; v_gene: TRBV18; d_gene: NA
CDR3nt: TGTGCCAGTAGCCAGAGAGGAACCTACAATGAGCAGTTCTTC; CDR3aa: CASSQRGTYNEQFF; abundance: once; j_gene: TRBJ2-1; v_gene: TRBV19; d_gene: NA
CDR3nt: TGTGCCAGCAGTCAAGGACAGGGGGGGAATGAGCAGTTCTTC; CDR3aa: CASSQGQGGNEQFF; abundance: NA; j_gene: TRBJ2-1; v_gene: TRBV6-6; d_gene: TRBD1
CDR3nt: TGTGCCATCAGTGACTCGGGACTAGCGGTGAACACCGGGGAGCTGTTTTTT; CDR3aa: CAISDSGLAVNTGELFF; abundance: NA; j_gene: TRBJ2-2; v_gene: TRBV10-3; d_gene: TRBD2
CDR3nt: TGTGCCAGCAGCTGGGACAGTGAGAACACCGGGGAGCTGTTTTTT; CDR3aa: CASSWDSENTGELFF; abundance: NA; j_gene: TRBJ2-2; v_gene: TRBV11-3; d_gene: TRBD1
CDR3nt: TGTGCCAGCAGCTCCCGGACTAGCGGGAGGGACAATGAGCAGTTCTTC; CDR3aa: CASSSRTSGRDNEQFF; abundance: NA; j_gene: TRBJ2-1; v_gene: TRBV11-3; d_gene: TRBD2
CDR3nt: TGCGCCAGCAGCCCTGGACAATATAATGAAAAACTGTTTTTT; CDR3aa: CASSPGQYNEKLFF; abundance: NA; j_gene: TRBJ1-4; v_gene: TRBV4-3; d_gene: NA
CDR3nt: TGCAGTGCTAACCCCCGGGATACGCAGTATTTT; CDR3aa: CSANPRDTQYF; abundance: once; j_gene: TRBJ2-3; v_gene: TRBV20-1; d_gene: NA
CDR3nt: TGTGCCATCAGTGAGTCGTCGGGGGCCCCCGGTGGGACCATATATTTT; CDR3aa: CAISESSGAPGGTIYF; abundance: NA; j_gene: TRBJ1-3; v_gene: TRBV10-3; d_gene: NA
CDR3nt: TGTGCCAGTACCCCTGGAGACAGGGGTGGCAATCAGCCCCAGCATTTT; CDR3aa: CASTPGDRGGNQPQHF; abundance: NA; j_gene: TRBJ1-5; v_gene: TRBV19; d_gene: TRBD1
CDR3nt: TGTGCCAGCAGTGAATACGGGACTAGCGGGAGTAGTGAGACCCAGTACTTC; CDR3aa: CASSEYGTSGSSETQYF; abundance: NA; j_gene: TRBJ2-5; v_gene: TRBV25-1; d_gene: TRBD2
CDR3nt: TGTGCCAGCAGCTTAGGAGCGGGAGCTTACACCGGGGAGCTGTTTTTT; CDR3aa: CASSLGAGAYTGELFF; abundance: NA; j_gene: TRBJ2-2; v_gene: TRBV11-3; d_gene: TRBD2
CDR3nt: TGTGCCAGCAGGGGTAGAATGGCCACTGGTCGCAATCAGCCCCAGCATTTT; CDR3aa: CASRGRMATGRNQPQHF; abundance: NA; j_gene: TRBJ1-5; v_gene: TRBV2; d_gene: NA
CDR3nt: TGTGCCAGCAGCTTAGGACAGGGAAGGCATGAGCAGTTCTTC; CDR3aa: CASSLGQGRHEQFF; abundance: NA; j_gene: TRBJ2-1; v_gene: TRBV11-1; d_gene: TRBD1
CDR3nt: TGCGCCAGCAGCCAGGGACAGCCCGACAATCAGCCCCAGCATTTT; CDR3aa: CASSQGQPDNQPQHF; abundance: once; j_gene: TRBJ1-5; v_gene: TRBV5-1; d_gene: TRBD1
CDR3nt: TGCGCCAGCAGCCAGTTAACGGGTTTAGGAAATGAGCAGTTCTTC; CDR3aa: CASSQLTGLGNEQFF; abundance: NA; j_gene: TRBJ2-1; v_gene: TRBV4-1; d_gene: NA
CDR3nt: TGTGCCTGTAACAGGGGGCGGTCTAACGAGCAGTACTTC; CDR3aa: CACNRGRSNEQYF; abundance: NA; j_gene: TRBJ2-7; v_gene: TRBV30; d_gene: TRBD1
CDR3nt: TGTGCCTGTACCCCCGGGACGATCCTTAAGGGGGAGCTGTTTTTT; CDR3aa: CACTPGTILKGELFF; abundance: once; j_gene: TRBJ2-2; v_gene: TRBV30; d_gene: NA
CDR3nt: TGTGCCAGTAGTATTTGGGCAGTCGGCTCTGAAGCTTTCTTT; CDR3aa: CASSIWAVGSEAFF; abundance: few; j_gene: TRBJ1-1; v_gene: TRBV19; d_gene: NA
CDR3nt: TGTGCCTGGAGTGAGGGGGGTACCTTTTCCTACAATGAGCAGTTCTTC; CDR3aa: CAWSEGGTFSYNEQFF; abundance: NA; j_gene: TRBJ2-1; v_gene: TRBV30; d_gene: NA
CDR3nt: TGTGCCCGCAGCTGGGGGGGAGGGCAGCCCCAGCATTTT; CDR3aa: CARSWGGGQPQHF; abundance: NA; j_gene: TRBJ1-5; v_gene: TRBV5-6; d_gene: NA
CDR3nt: TGTGCCAGCAGTCCGCCGGGGGGGGCCCGAAGGGAGACCCAGTACTTC; CDR3aa: CASSPPGGARRETQYF; abundance: NA; j_gene: TRBJ2-5; v_gene: TRBV28; d_gene: TRBD2
CDR3nt: TGCGCCAGCAGCTTGGAGGCGGGAGCCGCAGATACGCAGTATTTT; CDR3aa: CASSLEAGAADTQYF; abundance: NA; j_gene: TRBJ2-3; v_gene: TRBV5-1; d_gene: TRBD2
CDR3nt: TGTGCCAGCAGTAACGTCAGAGGCTATGGCTACACCTTC; CDR3aa: CASSNVRGYGYTF; abundance: NA; j_gene: TRBJ1-2; v_gene: TRBV27; d_gene: NA
CDR3nt: TGTGCCAGCAGTGAGCGCGGGACGCCTAGCAATCAGCCCCAGCATTTT; CDR3aa: CASSERGTPSNQPQHF; abundance: NA; j_gene: TRBJ1-5; v_gene: TRBV6-1; d_gene: NA
CDR3nt: TGTGCCAGCAGCTTAGCCCGAGACAGGGCCTCCTACGAGCAGTACTTC; CDR3aa: CASSLARDRASYEQYF; abundance: NA; j_gene: TRBJ2-7; v_gene: TRBV7-2; d_gene: TRBD1
CDR3nt: TGTGCCAGCAACCGGGCCTTCGATTACTCCTACAATGAGCAGTTCTTC; CDR3aa: CASNRAFDYSYNEQFF; abundance: NA; j_gene: TRBJ2-1; v_gene: TRBV27; d_gene: NA
CDR3nt: TGTGCCATCAGTGAGAGCGGAAGGGTGGTTGACGAGCAGTACTTC; CDR3aa: CAISESGRVVDEQYF; abundance: once; j_gene: TRBJ2-7; v_gene: TRBV10-3; d_gene: NA
CDR3nt: TGTGCCAGCTCACCTCTGCGAGAGACCCAGTACTTC; CDR3aa: CASSPLRETQYF; abundance: NA; j_gene: TRBJ2-5; v_gene: TRBV18; d_gene: NA
CDR3nt: TGTGCCAGTAGATCAACGGGACTAGCGGGAGTGCGCTACAATGAGCAGTTCTTC; CDR3aa: CASRSTGLAGVRYNEQFF; abundance: NA; j_gene: TRBJ2-1; v_gene: TRBV19; d_gene: TRBD2
CDR3nt: TGCGCCAGCAGCTCCGACAGGGGGCTGTACGAGCAGTACTTC; CDR3aa: CASSSDRGLYEQYF; abundance: NA; j_gene: TRBJ2-7; v_gene: TRBV5-1; d_gene: TRBD1
CDR3nt: TGTGCCAGCCGAAAGGACACCGGGGAGCTGTTTTTT; CDR3aa: CASRKDTGELFF; abundance: NA; j_gene: TRBJ2-2; v_gene: TRBV28; d_gene: NA
CDR3nt: TGCAGCGTTGAAGGCACCAGCTGGGACAATGAGCAGTTCTTC; CDR3aa: CSVEGTSWDNEQFF; abundance: NA; j_gene: TRBJ2-1; v_gene: TRBV29-1; d_gene: NA
CDR3nt: TGTGCTAGCAGCTCAGGACGGGATAATGAGCAGTTCTTC; CDR3aa: CASSSGRDNEQFF; abundance: NA; j_gene: TRBJ2-1; v_gene: TRBV7-7; d_gene: NA
CDR3nt: TGTGCCAGCGGCCCTATACGAGTTGAGCAGTACTTC; CDR3aa: CASGPIRVEQYF; abundance: NA; j_gene: TRBJ2-7; v_gene: TRBV28; d_gene: NA
CDR3nt: TGTGCCAGCAGCCCCCGGACAGGAACCATCTATGGCTACACCTTC; CDR3aa: CASSPRTGTIYGYTF; abundance: NA; j_gene: TRBJ1-2; v_gene: TRBV7-2; d_gene: TRBD1
CDR3nt: TGTGCCAGCAGTGAAGACAGGGATGGGCCACCCCTCCACTTT; CDR3aa: CASSEDRDGPPLHF; abundance: NA; j_gene: TRBJ1-6; v_gene: TRBV2; d_gene: NA
CDR3nt: TGCAGCGTTGGTTTAGCACTTAACACCGGGGAGCTGTTTTTT; CDR3aa: CSVGLALNTGELFF; abundance: NA; j_gene: TRBJ2-2; v_gene: TRBV29-1; d_gene: NA